The 31 T cell receptor beta chains in this list originate from one sample, sequenced in a study of response to subunit inactivated influenza vaccine. TCRdb itself ran the RT-PCR reads through MiXCR, one entry per CDR3 protein. The data hold around 750,000 distinct CDR3 sequences, with 21% observed a single time. Here the sequenced sample was PBMCs from blood, taken more than 4 days after vaccination. The receptor set was obtained from a man in his fifties or sixties who received an inactivated influenza vaccine.

This clonotype occurred a few times. The chain has TRBV2 and TRBJ2-7, with unresolved D. V lost 4 bases and J lost 0, with 10 bases in between. This CDR3 contains 14 residues. Germline V gene data show CDR1 as SNHLY and CDR2 as FYNNEI. The CDR3 coding sequence is TGTGCCAGCAGTGGTGGTGACTTCTCCTACGAGCAGTACTTC. Translation: CASSGGDFSYEQYF.

This clonotype has at least ten counts. This chain uses TRBV12-3 or TRBV12-4 with TRBJ2-3; D might be TRBD2 (6 bases). V lost 3 bases, J lost 4 bases, and 8 bases lay in between. The CDR3 covers 13 residues. The CDR3 sequence is CASSLGTSDTQYF. The CDR3 region has the DNA TGTGCCAGCAGTTTGGGGACTTCAGATACGCAGTATTTT.

The J gene is TRBJ2-4, the V gene TRBV27; no clear D gene. Trimming pared 8 bases from V and 1 base from J, leaving 6 bases between. Germline V gene lookup returns CDR1 MNHEY and CDR2 SMNVEV (reference sequence). CDR3 size: 12 residues. DNA for the CDR3: TGTGCCAGCGGCCTCGCCAAAAACATTCAGTACTTC. Translating gives CASGLAKNIQYF.

V usage is TRBV7-2 and J usage is TRBJ2-5; D is perhaps TRBD1 or TRBD2 (5 bases each). There are 14 residues in the CDR3. Per the germline V gene, CDR1 is SGHTA and CDR2 is FQGNSA. V was trimmed by 1 base and J by 4 bases, leaving 10 bases between them. For the CDR3, the DNA is TGTGCCAGCAGCTTAGGAGGGGTGCGAGAGACCCAGTACTTC. This encodes CASSLGGVRETQYF.

The rearrangement uses TRBV6-1 and TRBJ2-5; tentatively, D is TRBD2 (6 bases). V lost 7 bases, J lost 1 base, and 19 bases lay in between. The CDR3 contains 16 residues. Germline assignment: CDR1 MNHNS and CDR2 SASEGT. CDR3: CASKEQGAGFQETQYF. Written as DNA, the CDR3 is TGTGCCAGCAAAGAGCAGGGAGCGGGCTTCCAAGAGACCCAGTACTTC.

In its sample, this clonotype was seen a few times. The CDR3 spells CASSLGDYQETQYF. The DNA of the CDR3 is TGCGCCAGCAGCTTGGGAGACTACCAAGAGACCCAGTACTTC. The gene calls are TRBV5-1 and TRBJ2-5; D unresolved. Per the germline V gene, CDR1 is SGHRS and CDR2 is YFSETQ. Trimming cost V 0 bases and J 0 bases, with 6 bases left between them. This CDR3 has 14 amino acids.

This clonotype was picked up many times. V is TRBV11-2 and J is TRBJ1-2, with D possibly TRBD1 on 5 matching bases. The V end lost 3 bases, the J end lost 4 bases, and 12 bases lay between the germline ends. CDR3 length equals 14 residues. CDR1 SGHAT and CDR2 FQNNGV come from the germline V gene. This CDR3 is CASSLDQGLYGYTF. The DNA of the CDR3 is TGTGCCAGCAGCTTGGACCAGGGTCTCTATGGCTACACCTTC.

This chain connects TRBV20-1 to TRBJ1-6; D not certain. The germline V and J ends were trimmed by 5 bases and 0 bases, with 20 bases remaining between them. Germline V lookup: CDR1 DFQATT, CDR2 SNEGSKA (reference sequence). The CDR3 covers 18 residues. CDR3 DNA: TGCAGTGCTCGCGGGCTCCGCGATAGAAGCTCCTATAATTCACCCCTCCACTTT. This gives the protein CSARGLRDRSSYNSPLHF.

V is TRBV7-2 and J is TRBJ1-5; D is undetermined. V was trimmed by 4 bases and J by 3 bases, leaving 7 bases between them. The CDR3 is 13 residues long. Germline V gives CDR1 SGHTA, CDR2 FQGNSA. In nucleotides, the CDR3 is TGTGCCAGCAGCTCCATTACCAATCAGCCCCAGCATTTT. Protein sequence: CASSSITNQPQHF.

This clonotype showed up many times. The chain has TRBV10-3 and TRBJ1-1; tentatively, D is TRBD1 (6 bases). The CDR3 length is 13 residues. The germline CDR1 and CDR2 sequences are ENHRY and SYGVKD. Deletions cut 4 bases from V and 6 bases from J, with 12 bases between. CDR3 residues: CAISVGGGAEAFF. In nucleotides, the CDR3 is TGTGCCATCAGTGTAGGGGGGGGAGCTGAAGCTTTCTTT.

Many counts were recorded for this clonotype. This CDR3 is CASSSRSGAYNEQFF. CDR3 in DNA: TGTGCCAGCAGCTCTCGTAGCGGGGCCTACAATGAGCAGTTCTTC. This chain connects TRBV7-8 to TRBJ2-1, with 8 nucleotides matching TRBD2. The V gene's germline CDR1 is SGHVS and CDR2 FQNEAQ. The trim removed 4 bases at V and 2 bases at J, leaving 4 bases unmatched. CDR3 size: 15 residues.

This rearrangement joins TRBV13 to TRBJ2-2, with D unclear. The germline gives CDR1 PRHDT, CDR2 FYEKMQ (reference sequence). The CDR3 loop spans 13 amino acids. V was clipped by 2 bases and J by 6 bases, with 7 bases between them. This CDR3 is CASSLQPSGELFF. For the CDR3, the DNA is TGTGCCAGCAGCTTACAACCTTCCGGGGAGCTGTTTTTT.

This clonotype has just a few counts. V and J are TRBV20-1 and TRBJ2-1, with D possibly TRBD1 on 5 matching bases. Germline V gene sequence: CDR1 DFQATT, CDR2 SNEGSKA (reference sequence). Trimming took off 5 bases at V and 2 bases at J, with 7 bases between the two ends. CDR3 length equals 12 residues. The CDR3 region is CSASRAYNEQFF. CDR3 DNA: TGCAGTGCTTCCAGGGCCTACAATGAGCAGTTCTTC.

The table lists this clonotype with a few counts. V and J are TRBV7-9 and TRBJ2-1; D unclear. The CDR3 is 12 residues long. Germline V gene sequence: CDR1 SEHNR, CDR2 FQNEAQ (reference sequence). Trimming removed 5 bases from V and 6 bases from J, with 8 bases in between. The CDR3 DNA reads as TGTGCCAGCAGCCTTCCCCCCAATGAGCAGTTCTTC. Translating gives CASSLPPNEQFF.

The chain recombines TRBV12-3 or TRBV12-4 with TRBJ2-2; D uncertain. This CDR3 has 13 residues. V was clipped by 9 bases and J by 0 bases, with 8 bases between them. The CDR3 nucleotides are TGTGCCAGTGGACGGCCGAACACCGGGGAGCTGTTTTTT. Translation: CASGRPNTGELFF.

The chain recombines TRBV2 with TRBJ1-3, with a possible D match to TRBD1 (5 bases). The CDR3 consists of 13 residues. V lost 8 bases, J lost 0 bases, and 8 bases lay in between. Germline V gene lookup returns CDR1 SNHLY and CDR2 FYNNEI. The CDR3 reads CASVGLSGNTIYF. CDR3 in DNA: TGTGCCAGCGTGGGACTCTCTGGAAACACCATATATTTT. Supplemented by reference TRBV2 and TRBJ1-3, the full variable domain reads EPEVTQTPSHQVTQMGQEVILRCVPISNHLYFYWYRQILGQKVEFLVSFYNNEISEKSEIFDDQFSVERPDGSNFTLKIRSTKLEDSAMYFCASVGLSGNTIYFGEGSWLTVV.

This chain connects TRBV7-2 to TRBJ2-1; perhaps TRBD1 as D (6 bases). From germline, CDR1 is SGHTA and CDR2 FQGNSA. The V end lost 6 bases, the J end lost 4 bases, and 16 bases lay between the germline ends. This CDR3 has 15 amino acids. CDR3 protein: CASRGVGGSYNEQFF. The CDR3 bases are TGTGCCAGCAGAGGGGTTGGGGGCTCTTACAATGAGCAGTTCTTC. Variable domain in full (rest from reference TRBV7-2 and TRBJ2-1): GAGVSQSPSNKVTEKGKDVELRCDPISGHTALYWYRQSLGQGLEFLIYFQGNSAPDKSGLPSDRFSAERTGGSVSTLTIQRTQQEDSAVYLCASRGVGGSYNEQFFGPGTRLTVL.

This sequence joins TRBV12-3 or TRBV12-4 and TRBJ2-5; TRBD1 matches 10 bases. The CDR3 length is 14 residues. Trimming removed 5 bases from V and 8 bases from J; junction bases left unmatched: 8. The CDR3 DNA sequence: TGTGCCAGCAGTCGATCGGACAGGGGGGCTACCCAGTACTTC. It translates to CASSRSDRGATQYF.

In its sample, this clonotype was seen once. V gene TRBV12-3 or TRBV12-4 combines with J gene TRBJ2-3; D is possibly TRBD2 (6 bases). The CDR3 extends over 15 amino acids. V gave up 5 bases and J gave up 3 bases, with 15 bases separating them. CDR3 amino acids: CASSPQRVGTDTQYF. CDR3 coding DNA: TGTGCCAGCAGTCCACAGCGGGTCGGGACAGATACGCAGTATTTT.

This clonotype has only a few counts. The chain's CDR3 is CASSVIGGGELFF. The CDR3 nucleotides are TGTGCCAGCAGCGTAATCGGAGGCGGGGAGCTGTTTTTT. The gene calls are TRBV7-2 and TRBJ2-2; a weak D match, TRBD2 (5 bases). Per the germline V gene, CDR1 is SGHTA and CDR2 is FQGNSA. The CDR3 is made up of 13 amino acids. The V end lost 5 bases, the J end lost 7 bases, and 11 bases lay between the germline ends.

The chain uses TRBV12-3 or TRBV12-4 and TRBJ2-3, with 10 nucleotides matching TRBD1. V was pared by 6 bases and J by 2 bases, with 11 bases of the junction left unmatched. The CDR3 extends over 17 amino acids. CDR3 nucleotides: TGTGCCAGCAGCCTAAGGGTCGGACAGGGGGTCACAGATACGCAGTATTTT. This codes for CASSLRVGQGVTDTQYF.

This clonotype was detected only a few times. The V gene is TRBV5-4, the J gene TRBJ2-5, with a tentative D call TRBD1 (5 bases). Trimming removed 3 bases from V and 3 bases from J, with 9 bases in between. Germline V gene data show CDR1 as SGHNT and CDR2 as YYREEE (reference sequence). The CDR3 extends over 13 amino acids. The CDR3 loop reads CASSSPTEETQYF. DNA of the CDR3: TGTGCCAGCAGCTCCCCGACAGAAGAGACCCAGTACTTC.

V gene TRBV7-9 combines with J gene TRBJ2-3; 7 positions match TRBD2. This CDR3 comprises 16 residues. The ends lost 5 bases at V and 3 bases at J; junction bases unmatched: 11. CDR1 is SEHNR, CDR2 FQNEAQ, per germline (reference sequence). The CDR3 loop is CASSPVTSEETDTQYF. The CDR3 coding sequence is TGTGCCAGCAGCCCTGTCACTAGCGAGGAGACAGATACGCAGTATTTT.

In this sample, this clonotype turned up a few times. The chain combines TRBV5-1 with TRBJ2-5; no reliable D call. CDR1 is SGHRS, CDR2 YFSETQ, per germline. V lost 5 bases and J lost 0, with 11 bases in between. The CDR3 has 14 residues. The CDR3 DNA sequence: TGCGCCAGCAGGACACCAGGCTACCAAGAGACCCAGTACTTC. It yields the protein CASRTPGYQETQYF.

The chain combines TRBV6-1 with TRBJ2-5, with D unresolved. Trimming left V 5 bases short and J 7 bases short, with 23 bases between. The CDR3 runs 16 residues. The V gene's germline CDR1 is MNHNS and CDR2 SASEGT. CDR3 sequence reads: CASSLNTRAYSGTQYF. CDR3 coding DNA: TGTGCCAGCAGTCTGAATACCCGGGCCTACTCGGGGACCCAGTACTTC.

This clonotype was observed many times. The chain combines TRBV6-2 or TRBV6-3 with TRBJ2-2; 8 bases are a match to TRBD1. In germline, CDR1 is MNHEY, CDR2 SVGEGT. The junction had 3 bases not matched to a gene; V was cut back by 8 bases and J by 1 base. The CDR3 has 14 amino acids. CDR3 sequence reads: CASDRGQNTGELFF. CDR3 coding DNA: TGTGCCAGCGACAGGGGCCAGAACACCGGGGAGCTGTTTTTT.

This clonotype has more than one count but fewer than ten. V and J are TRBV12-3 or TRBV12-4 and TRBJ2-1; 10 bases align to TRBD2. The junction had 6 bases not matched to a gene; V was cut back by 3 bases and J by 4 bases. The CDR3 is 16 residues long. The chain's CDR3 is CASSFSSGGVYNEQFF. The CDR3 DNA reads as TGTGCCAGCAGTTTTTCAAGCGGGGGGGTGTACAATGAGCAGTTCTTC.

The chain links TRBV5-1 to TRBJ2-2; D gene ambiguous. This CDR3 spans 17 amino acids. V was cut by 0 bases and J by 1 base, with 13 bases left in between. Germline lookup yields CDR1 SGHRS and CDR2 YFSETQ. DNA for the CDR3: TGCGCCAGCAGCTTGGAGGCAGGTCGAGGGAACACCGGGGAGCTGTTTTTT. This gives the protein CASSLEAGRGNTGELFF.

This clonotype showed up many times. The genes are TRBV5-1 and TRBJ2-6; the D call may be TRBD1 or TRBD2 (6 bases each). CDR3 length equals 16 residues. V lost 0 bases to trimming and J lost 4 bases, with 11 bases between them. CDR1 SGHRS and CDR2 YFSETQ come from the germline V gene. For the CDR3, the DNA is TGCGCCAGCAGCTTGGGGGGGGCATCCGGGGCCAACGTCCTGACTTTC. Translating gives CASSLGGASGANVLTF.

A few counts support this clonotype. V gene TRBV5-1 combines with J gene TRBJ2-1; D is possibly TRBD2 (7 bases). The CDR3 covers 14 residues. The V end lost 5 bases, the J end lost 7 bases, and 16 bases lay between the germline ends. Germline loops: CDR1 SGHRS, CDR2 YFSETQ. CDR3 in DNA: TGCGCCAGCAGGATGGGGGGGCCCCTGAATGAGCAGTTCTTC. The encoded protein is CASRMGGPLNEQFF.

The chain joins TRBV6-1 to TRBJ2-7, with D possibly matching TRBD1 (6 bases). The CDR3 runs to 13 residues. The V end lost 7 bases, the J end lost 6 bases, and 16 bases lay between the germline ends. Germline-derived CDR1 and CDR2 are MNHNS and SASEGT. This CDR3 is CASTPGRGGEQYF. CDR3 DNA: TGTGCCAGCACACCGGGCAGGGGCGGCGAGCAGTACTTC.